This TCR beta chain is drawn from a study of human T cells and chemical hapten exposure. TCRdb reprocessed the RACE reads via MiXCR and lists one record per CDR3 protein. The table records some 100,000 distinct CDR3 sequences, 9% to 9.5% of them present only once. Germline CDR1 and CDR2: SGDLS and YYNGEE. Trimming took 3 bases from V and 6 from J, leaving 12 bases between them. This CDR3 spans 13 amino acids. Described time point: patch test 2, 6 weeks after DPC sensitization. Described treatment: therapeutic diphenylcyclopropenone sensitization with weekly scalp DPC. This clonotype was seen a handful of times.

This sequence joins TRBV9 and TRBJ1-2; D not certain. The receptor was derived from a woman in her forties with alopecia areata. Some clones in this sample may be carry-over from other donors' samples. This specimen consisted of whole blood, obtained in connection with sensitization to the hapten diphenylcyclopropenone (DPC). For the CDR3, the DNA is TGTGCCAGCAGCGCGATAATAGTAGATGGCTACACCTTC. Translation: CASSAIIVDGYTF.